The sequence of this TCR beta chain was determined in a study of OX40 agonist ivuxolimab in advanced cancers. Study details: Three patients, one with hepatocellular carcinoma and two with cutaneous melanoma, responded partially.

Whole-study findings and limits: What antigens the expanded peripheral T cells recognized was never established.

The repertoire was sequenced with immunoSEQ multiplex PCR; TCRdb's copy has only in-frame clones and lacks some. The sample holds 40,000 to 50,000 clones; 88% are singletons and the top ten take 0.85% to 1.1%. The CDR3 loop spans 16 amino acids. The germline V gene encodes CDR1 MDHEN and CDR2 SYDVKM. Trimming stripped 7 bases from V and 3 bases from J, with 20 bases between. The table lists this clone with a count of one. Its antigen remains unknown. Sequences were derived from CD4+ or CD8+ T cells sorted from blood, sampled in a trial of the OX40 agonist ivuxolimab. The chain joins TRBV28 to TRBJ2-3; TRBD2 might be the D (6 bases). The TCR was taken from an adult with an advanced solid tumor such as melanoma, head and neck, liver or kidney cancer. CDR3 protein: CASTVLGLSSTDTQYF. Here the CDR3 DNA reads TGTGCCAGCACCGTCCTGGGACTTAGTTCGACAGATACGCAGTATTTT.